The T cell receptor (beta chain) under discussion was sequenced for a study of blood T cell repertoires in COVID-19. Study background: Whether acute or convalescent, the COVID-19 samples came from the United States, Italy and Spain.

Those designated as exposed participants met a COVID-19 case within 2 weeks before study entry. Under the authors' procedure: Reference gene primer amplification in the assay estimated nucleated cell counts. TCRdb's table, derived via immunoSEQ multiplex PCR, lists solely in-frame clones and lacks some. Clone size and the V and J calls come from that table; the DNA yielded D and trimming. The table lists some 190,000 clones, roughly 80% of them singletons. Deletions cut 5 bases from V and 4 bases from J, with 11 bases between. CDR1 and CDR2 from the germline V gene are SSHAT and FNYEAQ (reference sequence). The length of the CDR3 is 14 residues.

This chain uses TRBV7-7 with TRBJ2-2, with D perhaps matching TRBD2 (6 bases). The receptor was derived from a man aged 60 to 69 who had been exposed to COVID-19. The source material was PBMCs or T cells enriched from blood (not recorded which). CDR3 sequence reads: CASSPGLFTGELFF. The CDR3 DNA sequence: TGTGCCAGCAGCCCGGGACTTTTCACCGGGGAGCTGTTTTTT.